Below, 20 T cell receptor beta chains from the same sample are listed, as sequenced in a study of T cells in Graves' hyperthyroidism and ophthalmopathy. TCR beta CDR3 regions were amplified from RNA. First-round RT-PCR targeting the TCR CDR3 was performed with the HTBI primer set. Each CDR3 protein is one row after TCRdb ran MiXCR on the multiplex PCR reads. The repertoire holds about 460,000 distinct CDR3 sequences, with 20% to 25% as singletons. Material for sequencing was blood. The receptor set was obtained from a woman in her seventies with Graves' ophthalmopathy.

This chain joins TRBV12-3 or TRBV12-4 and TRBJ2-1, with TRBD1 matching over 7 bases. The V segment lost 6 bases and the J segment 2 bases; nucleotides outside the gene matches: 7. This CDR3 has 15 amino acids. CDR3 protein: CASRPGQSTYNEQFF. Written as DNA, the CDR3 is TGTGCCAGCAGACCGGGACAGAGCACCTACAATGAGCAGTTCTTC.

Only a few counts were recorded for this clonotype. The chain employs TRBV9 and TRBJ1-5; no firm D call. This CDR3 has 16 residues. V lost 3 bases, J lost 5 bases, and 18 bases lay in between. The germline V gene has CDR1 SGDLS and CDR2 YYNGEE. The CDR3 region is CASSENPGFRDQPQHF. The CDR3 nucleotides are TGTGCCAGCAGCGAGAACCCAGGATTTCGCGATCAGCCCCAGCATTTT.

This chain links TRBV9 with TRBJ2-7; the match to TRBD2 covers 7 bases. The junction had 11 bases not matched to a gene; V was cut back by 0 bases and J by 2 bases. Germline loops: CDR1 SGDLS, CDR2 YYNGEE. The CDR3 is 17 residues long. Here the CDR3 DNA reads TGTGCCAGCAGCGTAGAGGATGGGGCGGGAGACCCCTACGAGCAGTACTTC. Protein: CASSVEDGAGDPYEQYF.

The rearrangement joins TRBV6-1 to TRBJ2-5; TRBD2 aligns across 9 bases. Germline V lookup: CDR1 MNHNS, CDR2 SASEGT. Losses at the gene ends were 6 bases for V and 7 bases for J; bases not matched to a gene: 15. The CDR3 covers 16 residues. CDR3: CASSLTLAGGPGTQYF. The CDR3 DNA follows: TGTGCCAGCAGCCTTACGTTGGCGGGAGGGCCCGGGACCCAGTACTTC.

This sequence joins TRBV18 and TRBJ2-1; 15 bases are shared with TRBD2. CDR3 size: 15 residues. In germline, CDR1 is KGHSH, CDR2 LQKENI. The J segment lost 10 bases and the V segment lost 3 bases, leaving 4 bases of the junction unmatched. The CDR3 sequence is CASSPPGLAGGEQFF. DNA for the CDR3: TGTGCCAGCTCACCCCCGGGACTAGCGGGAGGAGAGCAGTTCTTC.

Turning to this clonotype: Possible read error: a much larger clone is one base away. The chain joins TRBV7-8 to TRBJ2-6; a weak D match, TRBD1 (5 bases). The CDR3 consists of 14 residues. Germline V gene lookup returns CDR1 SGHVS and CDR2 FQNEAQ. The CDR3 reads CASSLVTGANVPTF. In DNA form, the CDR3 reads TGTGCCAGCAGCTTGGTCACTGGGGCCAACGTCCCGACTTTC.

This clonotype was recorded once. The chain combines TRBV28 with TRBJ2-3, with D tentatively TRBD1 (5 bases). Trimming removed 6 bases from V and 1 base from J, with 14 bases in between. The CDR3 extends over 15 amino acids. The germline gives CDR1 MDHEN, CDR2 SYDVKM. The CDR3 is CASSQRSQGTDTQYF. The CDR3 DNA reads TGTGCCAGCAGCCAGCGTTCACAGGGCACAGATACGCAGTATTTT.

This clonotype was seen only a few times. The genes are TRBV6-1 and TRBJ2-2; 11 positions agree with TRBD2. Germline CDR1 MNHNS, CDR2 SASEGT. The CDR3 consists of 16 residues. Trimming at V came to 6 bases and at J to 5 bases, leaving 8 bases not matched to a gene. CDR3 DNA sequence: TGTGCCAGCAGGCCCACTAGCGGGAGTTTTACCGGGGAGCTGTTTTTT. Its translation is CASRPTSGSFTGELFF.

This chain connects TRBV25-1 to TRBJ2-7, with D possibly matching TRBD2 (6 bases). Trimming removed 4 bases at V and 4 bases at J, with 11 bases between. CDR3 length: 13 residues. Germline values: CDR1 MGHDK, CDR2 SYGVNS. The CDR3 spells CASSARESYEQYF. CDR3 DNA sequence: TGTGCCAGCAGTGCCCGGGAGTCTTACGAGCAGTACTTC.

The gene calls are TRBV20-1 and TRBJ2-1; D remains unclear. The length of the CDR3 is 14 residues. Germline V gene sequence: CDR1 DFQATT, CDR2 SNEGSKA (reference sequence). V was clipped by 5 bases and J by 0 bases, with 11 bases between them. CDR3 nucleotides: TGCAGTGCTTGTCTCCAGAGCTCCTACAATGAGCAGTTCTTC. Its protein product is CSACLQSSYNEQFF.

This clonotype was counted ten times or more. The chain carries TRBV15 and TRBJ1-5; perhaps TRBD1 as D (5 bases). CDR1 is LNHNV, CDR2 YYDKDF, per germline (reference sequence). This CDR3 is 13 amino acids long. Trimming pared 3 bases from V and 6 bases from J, leaving 9 bases between. The CDR3 reads CATSSRVVQPQHF. The CDR3 DNA reads TGTGCCACCAGCAGCAGGGTTGTTCAGCCCCAGCATTTT.

This clonotype was picked up a small number of times. The chain has TRBV7-9 and TRBJ2-7, with 9 bases that match TRBD2. Germline V gives CDR1 SEHNR, CDR2 FQNEAQ (reference sequence). This CDR3 spans 13 amino acids. With V trimmed by 5 bases and J by 6 bases, 5 bases remained unmatched. CDR3: CASSLSGSGEQYF. CDR3 nucleotide sequence: TGTGCCAGCAGCCTTAGCGGGAGCGGCGAGCAGTACTTC.

The chain uses TRBV6-2 or TRBV6-3 and TRBJ2-7; 7 bases align to TRBD1. Losses at the gene ends were 6 bases for V and 6 bases for J; bases not matched to a gene: 17. The CDR3 consists of 16 residues. Germline assignment: CDR1 MNHEY and CDR2 SVGEGT. The CDR3 reads CASRATPTGKHVEQYF. The CDR3 coding sequence is TGTGCCAGCAGAGCAACCCCGACAGGGAAGCACGTCGAGCAGTACTTC.

The chain carries TRBV30 and TRBJ2-2; D is ambiguous. V gave up 4 bases and J gave up 1 base, with 13 bases separating them. The germline gives CDR1 GTSNPN, CDR2 SVGIG (reference sequence). The CDR3 is 15 amino acids. CDR3 sequence (DNA): TGTGCCTGGATACGATCAGCCCTGAACACCGGGGAGCTGTTTTTT. Translated, it gives CAWIRSALNTGELFF.

In this sample, this clonotype turned up many times. This rearrangement joins TRBV2 to TRBJ2-3, with a weak D call TRBD1 (6 bases). The V and J ends lost 6 bases and 2 bases respectively, with 18 bases between them. This CDR3 is 16 amino acids long. Per the germline V gene, CDR1 is SNHLY and CDR2 is FYNNEI. DNA for the CDR3: TGTGCCAGCAGCGCACAGGGTACTACCGACACAGATACGCAGTATTTT. Encoded protein: CASSAQGTTDTDTQYF.

For the CDR3, the DNA is TGTGCCAGCAGTGAAGTGGGACAGGGTTACTACGAGCAGTACTTC. Amino acid sequence: CASSEVGQGYYEQYF. The chain joins TRBV6-1 to TRBJ2-7, with 9 positions matching TRBD1. The CDR3 loop spans 15 amino acids. Germline V gene sequence: CDR1 MNHNS, CDR2 SASEGT. The ends lost 1 base at V and 3 bases at J; junction bases unmatched: 4.

This clonotype was observed many times. The genes are TRBV20-1 and TRBJ2-7, with D tentatively TRBD1 (6 bases). CDR3 length equals 15 residues. V was shortened by 3 bases and J by 3 bases, with 18 bases between the two germline ends. CDR1 and CDR2 (germline): DFQATT, SNEGSKA (reference sequence). CDR3 DNA: TGCAGTGCTAGGGAGGCCCTGGGACAAAACTACGAGCAGTACTTC. Protein product: CSAREALGQNYEQYF.

This clonotype has more than one count but fewer than ten. This chain joins TRBV5-1 and TRBJ1-4, with D possibly TRBD1 on 5 matching bases. From germline, CDR1 is SGHRS and CDR2 YFSETQ. V was pared by 4 bases and J by 0 bases, with 10 bases between. This CDR3 has 15 residues. CDR3 sequence reads: CASSQQAATNEKLFF. In DNA form, the CDR3 reads TGCGCCAGCAGCCAACAGGCGGCAACTAATGAAAAACTGTTTTTT. The whole variable domain, remainder taken from reference TRBV5-1 and TRBJ1-4, is KAGVTQTPRYLIKTRGQQVTLSCSPISGHRSVSWYQQTPGQGLQFLFEYFSETQRNKGNFPGRFSGRQFSNSRSEMNVSTLELGDSALYLCASSQQAATNEKLFFGSGTQLSVL.

This clonotype was observed a handful of times. This rearrangement joins TRBV6-2 or TRBV6-3 to TRBJ2-1; TRBD2 is a possible D gene (6 bases). Germline V gives CDR1 MNHEY, CDR2 SVGEGT. The germline V and J ends were trimmed by 2 bases and 9 bases, with 23 bases remaining between them. This CDR3 is built from 17 residues. CDR3 DNA: TGTGCCAGCAGTTACGGTTACAGCGGACTATTCCGAAGTGAGCAGTTCTTC. Its protein product is CASSYGYSGLFRSEQFF.

This clonotype was seen repeatedly, ten times or more. The gene calls are TRBV2 and TRBJ1-6, with a weak D call TRBD1 (5 bases). The germline CDR1 and CDR2 sequences are SNHLY and FYNNEI. With 6 bases removed from V and 4 bases from J, the gap between germline ends came to 13 bases. This CDR3 comprises 15 residues. The DNA of the CDR3 is TGTGCCAGCAGGTCACCGGCAGGGTATAATTCACCCCTCCACTTT. This translates into CASRSPAGYNSPLHF.